What follows is one T cell receptor (beta chain) and its context. Its cognate antigen is unknown. The data derive from a study of a mutant IDH1 vaccine in newly diagnosed glioma. Time point: week 5, during vaccination. With topical imiquimod, each dose of the vaccine consisted of 300 ug of mutant IDH1 20-mer peptide. Profiled with immunoSEQ multiplex PCR; TCRdb holds only in-frame clones, not every one. The sample holds 40,000 or so clones; about 89% are singletons and the top ten take over 2.5%. Germline V gives CDR1 SGHAT, CDR2 FQNNGV. The CDR3 is made up of 16 amino acids. With 7 bases removed from V and 1 base from J, the gap between germline ends came to 14 bases.

The J gene is TRBJ1-6, the V gene TRBV11-2; D ambiguous. Source: PBMCs, taken from a glioma patient whose treatment included an IDH1 peptide vaccine. The sequence was collected from a man in his forties or fifties with glioma. CDR3 in amino acids: CASTLLRVSYNSPLHF. The CDR3 coding sequence is TGTGCCAGCACCCTGCTCCGGGTTTCCTATAATTCACCCCTCCACTTT.